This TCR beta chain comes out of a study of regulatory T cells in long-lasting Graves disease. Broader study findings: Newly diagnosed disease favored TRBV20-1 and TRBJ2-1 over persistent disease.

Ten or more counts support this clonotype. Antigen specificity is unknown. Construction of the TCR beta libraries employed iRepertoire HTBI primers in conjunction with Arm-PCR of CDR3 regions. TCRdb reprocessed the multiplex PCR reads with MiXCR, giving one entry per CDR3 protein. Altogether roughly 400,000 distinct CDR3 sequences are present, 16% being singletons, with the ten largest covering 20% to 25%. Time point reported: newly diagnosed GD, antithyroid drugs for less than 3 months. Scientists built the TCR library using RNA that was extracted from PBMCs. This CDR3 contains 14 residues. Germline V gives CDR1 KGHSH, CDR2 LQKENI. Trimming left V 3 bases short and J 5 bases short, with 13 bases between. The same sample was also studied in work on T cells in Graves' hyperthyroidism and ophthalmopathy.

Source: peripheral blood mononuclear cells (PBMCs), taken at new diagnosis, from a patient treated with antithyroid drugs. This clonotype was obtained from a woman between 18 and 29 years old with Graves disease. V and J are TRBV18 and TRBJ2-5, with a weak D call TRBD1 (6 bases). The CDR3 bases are TGTGCCAGCTCACCCCAACAGGGATACGAGACCCAGTACTTC. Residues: CASSPQQGYETQYF.